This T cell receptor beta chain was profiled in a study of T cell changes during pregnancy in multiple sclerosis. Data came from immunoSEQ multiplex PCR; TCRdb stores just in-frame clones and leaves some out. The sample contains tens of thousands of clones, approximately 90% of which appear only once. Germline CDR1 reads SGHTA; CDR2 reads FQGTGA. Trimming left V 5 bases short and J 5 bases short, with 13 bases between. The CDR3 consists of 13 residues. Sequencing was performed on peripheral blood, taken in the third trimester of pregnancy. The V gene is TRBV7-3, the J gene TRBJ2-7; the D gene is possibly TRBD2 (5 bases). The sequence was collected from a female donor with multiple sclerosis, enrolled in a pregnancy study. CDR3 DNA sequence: TGTGCCAGCAGCCCCCCCTCTAGCCACGAGCAGTACTTC. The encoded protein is CASSPPSSHEQYF.